This T cell receptor beta chain was documented in a study of T-cell reconstitution after alpha-beta-depleted transplantation in children. The table lists this clonotype with a few counts. The J segment lost 0 bases and the V segment lost 4 bases, leaving 8 bases of the junction unmatched. CDR1 is LNHDA, CDR2 SQIVND, per germline (reference sequence). The CDR3 sequence is 16 residues long. The TCRbeta library incorporated unique molecular identifiers. TCRdb processed the PCR reads anew with MiXCR; each CDR3 protein has one entry. The sample holds 190,000 or so distinct CDR3 sequences, roughly 14% seen once.

This clonotype was sampled from a human donor who donated a stem cell graft to a child with acute lymphoblastic leukemia. Sequences were derived from PBMCs from the stem cell graft donor, sampled from the stem cell graft. The chain employs TRBV19 and TRBJ2-7; 8 bases align to TRBD1. CDR3 region: CASSTPNRGNSYEQYF. The DNA of the CDR3 is TGTGCCAGTAGTACCCCTAACAGGGGGAACTCCTACGAGCAGTACTTC.